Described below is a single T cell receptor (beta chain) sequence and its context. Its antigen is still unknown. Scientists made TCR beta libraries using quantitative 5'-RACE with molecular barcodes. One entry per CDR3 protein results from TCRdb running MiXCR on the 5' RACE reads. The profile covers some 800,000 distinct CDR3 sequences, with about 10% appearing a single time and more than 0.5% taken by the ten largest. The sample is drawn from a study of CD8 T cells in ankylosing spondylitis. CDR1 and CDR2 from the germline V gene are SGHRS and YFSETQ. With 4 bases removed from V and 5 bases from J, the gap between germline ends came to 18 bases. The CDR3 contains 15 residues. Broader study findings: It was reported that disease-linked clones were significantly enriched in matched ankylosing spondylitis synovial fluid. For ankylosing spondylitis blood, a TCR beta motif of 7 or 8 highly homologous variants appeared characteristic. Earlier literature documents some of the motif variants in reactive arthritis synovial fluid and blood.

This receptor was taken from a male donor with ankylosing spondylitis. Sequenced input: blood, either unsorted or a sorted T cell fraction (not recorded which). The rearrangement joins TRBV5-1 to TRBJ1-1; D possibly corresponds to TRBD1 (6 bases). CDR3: CASSSYRVGSTEAFF. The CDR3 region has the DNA TGCGCCAGCAGCAGCTACAGGGTCGGGAGTACTGAAGCTTTCTTT.